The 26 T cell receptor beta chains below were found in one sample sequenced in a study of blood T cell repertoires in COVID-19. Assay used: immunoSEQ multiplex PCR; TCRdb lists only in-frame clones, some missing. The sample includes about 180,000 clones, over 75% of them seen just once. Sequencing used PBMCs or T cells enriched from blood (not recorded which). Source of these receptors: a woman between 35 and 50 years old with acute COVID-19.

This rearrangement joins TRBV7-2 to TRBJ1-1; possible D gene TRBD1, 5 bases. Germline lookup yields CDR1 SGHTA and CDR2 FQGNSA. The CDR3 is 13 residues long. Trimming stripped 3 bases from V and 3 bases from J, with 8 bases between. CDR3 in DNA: TGTGCCAGCAGCTTGACAGATTACACTGAAGCTTTCTTT. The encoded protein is CASSLTDYTEAFF.

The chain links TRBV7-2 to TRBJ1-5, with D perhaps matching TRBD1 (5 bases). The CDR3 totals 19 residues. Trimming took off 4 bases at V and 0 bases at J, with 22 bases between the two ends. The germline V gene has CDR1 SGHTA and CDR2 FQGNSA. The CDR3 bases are TGTGCCAGCAGCTCGCACTCACAGGCGACAACTTATAGCAATCAGCCCCAGCATTTT. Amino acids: CASSSHSQATTYSNQPQHF.

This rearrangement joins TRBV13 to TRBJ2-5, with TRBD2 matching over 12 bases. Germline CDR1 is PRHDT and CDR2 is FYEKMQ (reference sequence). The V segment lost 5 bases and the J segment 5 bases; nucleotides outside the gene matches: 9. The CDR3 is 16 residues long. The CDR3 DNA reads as TGTGCCAGCAGCCTGACTAGCGGGAGAGGGCAGGAGACCCAGTACTTC. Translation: CASSLTSGRGQETQYF.

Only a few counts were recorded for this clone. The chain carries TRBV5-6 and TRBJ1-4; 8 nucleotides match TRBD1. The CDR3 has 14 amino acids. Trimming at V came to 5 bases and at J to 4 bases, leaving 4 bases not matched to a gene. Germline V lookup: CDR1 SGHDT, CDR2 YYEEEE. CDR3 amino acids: CASSFRGLNEKLFF. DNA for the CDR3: TGTGCCAGCAGTTTCAGGGGGCTTAATGAAAAACTGTTTTTT. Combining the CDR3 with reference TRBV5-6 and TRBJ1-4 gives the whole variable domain DAGVTQSPTHLIKTRGQQVTLRCSPKSGHDTVSWYQQALGQGPQFIFQYYEEEERQRGNFPDRFSGHQFPNYSSELNVNALLLGDSALYLCASSFRGLNEKLFFGSGTQLSVL.

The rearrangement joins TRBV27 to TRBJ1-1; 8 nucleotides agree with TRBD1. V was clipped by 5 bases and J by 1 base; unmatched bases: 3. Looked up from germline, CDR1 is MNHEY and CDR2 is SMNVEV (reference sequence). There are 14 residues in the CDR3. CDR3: CASSVTGGNTEAFF. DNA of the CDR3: TGTGCCAGCAGTGTCACAGGGGGGAACACTGAAGCTTTCTTT.

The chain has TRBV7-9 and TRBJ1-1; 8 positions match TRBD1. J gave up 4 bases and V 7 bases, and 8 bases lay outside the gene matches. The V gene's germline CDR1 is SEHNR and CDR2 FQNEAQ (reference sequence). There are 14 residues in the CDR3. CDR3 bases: TGTGCCAGCACCAAAGGACAGGGAGGCACTGAAGCTTTCTTT. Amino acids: CASTKGQGGTEAFF.

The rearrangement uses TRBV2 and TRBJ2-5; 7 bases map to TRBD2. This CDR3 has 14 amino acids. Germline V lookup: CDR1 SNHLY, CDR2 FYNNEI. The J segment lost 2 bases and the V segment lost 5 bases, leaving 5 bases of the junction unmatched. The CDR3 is CASSLLASQETQYF. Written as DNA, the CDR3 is TGTGCCAGCAGTTTACTAGCGAGTCAAGAGACCCAGTACTTC. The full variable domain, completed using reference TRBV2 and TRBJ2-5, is EPEVTQTPSHQVTQMGQEVILRCVPISNHLYFYWYRQILGQKVEFLVSFYNNEISEKSEIFDDQFSVERPDGSNFTLKIRSTKLEDSAMYFCASSLLASQETQYFGPGTRLLVL.

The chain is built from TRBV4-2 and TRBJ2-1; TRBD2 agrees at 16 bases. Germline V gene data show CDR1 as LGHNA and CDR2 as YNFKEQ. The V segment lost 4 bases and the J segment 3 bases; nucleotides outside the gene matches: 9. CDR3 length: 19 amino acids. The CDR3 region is CASSRTGTSGRAGYNEQFF. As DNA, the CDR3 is TGTGCCAGCAGCCGCACCGGGACTAGCGGGAGGGCCGGCTACAATGAGCAGTTCTTC.

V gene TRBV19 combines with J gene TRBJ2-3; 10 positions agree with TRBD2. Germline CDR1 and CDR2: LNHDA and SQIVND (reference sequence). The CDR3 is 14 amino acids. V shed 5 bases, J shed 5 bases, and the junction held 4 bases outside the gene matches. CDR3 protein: CASSQPSGGDTQYF. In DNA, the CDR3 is TGTGCCAGTAGTCAGCCTAGCGGGGGAGATACGCAGTATTTT. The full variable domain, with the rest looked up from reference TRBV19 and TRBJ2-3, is DGGITQSPKYLFRKEGQNVTLSCEQNLNHDAMYWYRQDPGQGLRLIYYSQIVNDFQKGDIAEGYSVSREKKESFPLTVTSAQKNPTAFYLCASSQPSGGDTQYFGPGTRLTVL.

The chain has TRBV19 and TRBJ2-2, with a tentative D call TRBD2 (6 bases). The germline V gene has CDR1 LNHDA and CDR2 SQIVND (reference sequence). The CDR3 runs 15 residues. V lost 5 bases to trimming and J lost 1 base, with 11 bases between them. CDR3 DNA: TGTGCCAGTAGTTCGACTAGTAGGAACACCGGGGAGCTGTTTTTT. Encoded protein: CASSSTSRNTGELFF.

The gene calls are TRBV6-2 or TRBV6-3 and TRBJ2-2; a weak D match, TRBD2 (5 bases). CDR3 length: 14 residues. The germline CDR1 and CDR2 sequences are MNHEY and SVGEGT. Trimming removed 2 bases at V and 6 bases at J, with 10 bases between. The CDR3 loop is CASSYVQRAGELFF. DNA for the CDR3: TGTGCCAGCAGTTACGTGCAGAGGGCCGGGGAGCTGTTTTTT.

The chain's CDR3 is CASSLDLAGTDTQYF. CDR3 bases: TGTGCCAGCAGCTTAGATCTAGCGGGGACAGATACGCAGTATTTT. The V call is TRBV11-3, the J call TRBJ2-3, with 9 bases aligning to TRBD2. With 0 bases clipped from V and 3 bases from J, the junction kept 1 base outside the gene matches. In germline, CDR1 is SGHNT, CDR2 YENEEA. This CDR3 has 15 residues.

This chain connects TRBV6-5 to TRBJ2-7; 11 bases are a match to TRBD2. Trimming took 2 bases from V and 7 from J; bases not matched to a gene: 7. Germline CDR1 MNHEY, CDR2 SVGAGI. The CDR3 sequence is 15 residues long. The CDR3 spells CASSYGVAGGEEQYF. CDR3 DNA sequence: TGTGCCAGCAGTTACGGGGTAGCGGGAGGGGAGGAGCAGTACTTC.

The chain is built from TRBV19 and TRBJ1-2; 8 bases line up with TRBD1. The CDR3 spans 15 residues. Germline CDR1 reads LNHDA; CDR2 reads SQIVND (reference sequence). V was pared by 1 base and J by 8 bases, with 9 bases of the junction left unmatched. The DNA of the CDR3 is TGTGCCAGTAGTATAGTGGCAGGGGGCGCGCAGGGCTACACCTTC. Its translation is CASSIVAGGAQGYTF. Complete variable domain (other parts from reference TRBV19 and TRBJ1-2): DGGITQSPKYLFRKEGQNVTLSCEQNLNHDAMYWYRQDPGQGLRLIYYSQIVNDFQKGDIAEGYSVSREKKESFPLTVTSAQKNPTAFYLCASSIVAGGAQGYTFGSGTRLTVV.

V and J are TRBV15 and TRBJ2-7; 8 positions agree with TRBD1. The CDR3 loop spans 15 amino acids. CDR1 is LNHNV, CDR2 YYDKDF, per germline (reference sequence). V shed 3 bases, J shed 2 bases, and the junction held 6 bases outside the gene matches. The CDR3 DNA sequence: TGTGCCACCAGCAGGGTCACAGGGGGTACCTACGAGCAGTACTTC. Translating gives CATSRVTGGTYEQYF.

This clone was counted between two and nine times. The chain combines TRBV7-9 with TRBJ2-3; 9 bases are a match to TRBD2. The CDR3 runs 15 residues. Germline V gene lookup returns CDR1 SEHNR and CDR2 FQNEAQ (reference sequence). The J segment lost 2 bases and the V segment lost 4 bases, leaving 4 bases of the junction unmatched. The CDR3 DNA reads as TGTGCCAGCAGCTGGCCGGGACTAGCCACAGATACGCAGTATTTT. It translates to CASSWPGLATDTQYF.

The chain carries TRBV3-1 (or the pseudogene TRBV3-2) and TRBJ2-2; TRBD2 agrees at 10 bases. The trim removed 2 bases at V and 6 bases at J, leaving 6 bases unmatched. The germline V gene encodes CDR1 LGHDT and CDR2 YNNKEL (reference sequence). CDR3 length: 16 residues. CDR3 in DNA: TGTGCCAGCAGCCAAATAACTAGCGGGGCACCCGGGGAGCTGTTTTTT. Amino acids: CASSQITSGAPGELFF.

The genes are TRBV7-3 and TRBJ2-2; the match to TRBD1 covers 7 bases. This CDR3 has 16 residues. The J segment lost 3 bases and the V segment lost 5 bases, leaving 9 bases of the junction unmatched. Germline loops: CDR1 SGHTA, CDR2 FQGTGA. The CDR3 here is CASSLDRAVDTGELFF. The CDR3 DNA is TGTGCCAGCAGCCTCGACAGGGCAGTTGACACCGGGGAGCTGTTTTTT.

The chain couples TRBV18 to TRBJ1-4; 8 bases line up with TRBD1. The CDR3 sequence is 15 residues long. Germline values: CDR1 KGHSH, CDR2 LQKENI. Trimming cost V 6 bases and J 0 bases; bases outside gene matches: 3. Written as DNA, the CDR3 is TGTGCCAGCTCTGGACAGGGTGCAACTAATGAAAAACTGTTTTTT. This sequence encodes CASSGQGATNEKLFF.

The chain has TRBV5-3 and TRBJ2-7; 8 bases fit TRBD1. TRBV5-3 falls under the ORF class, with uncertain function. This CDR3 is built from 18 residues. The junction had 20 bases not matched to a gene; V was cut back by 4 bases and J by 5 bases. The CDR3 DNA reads TGTGCCAGAAGCCAAACTATAGAAAATGACAGGGGTTGTAACGAGCAGTACTTC. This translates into CARSQTIENDRGCNEQYF.

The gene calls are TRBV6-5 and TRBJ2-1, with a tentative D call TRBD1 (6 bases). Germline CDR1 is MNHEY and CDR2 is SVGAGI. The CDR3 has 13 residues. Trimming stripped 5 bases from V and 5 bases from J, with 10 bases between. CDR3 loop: CASSHRVDNEQFF. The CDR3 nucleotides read TGTGCCAGCAGTCACAGGGTCGACAATGAGCAGTTCTTC.

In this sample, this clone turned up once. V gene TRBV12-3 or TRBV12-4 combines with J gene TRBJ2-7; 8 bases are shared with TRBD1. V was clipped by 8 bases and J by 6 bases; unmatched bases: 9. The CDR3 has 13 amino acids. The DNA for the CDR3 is TGTGCCAGCGGGGTTAGACAGGGGCTCGAGCAGTACTTC. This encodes CASGVRQGLEQYF.

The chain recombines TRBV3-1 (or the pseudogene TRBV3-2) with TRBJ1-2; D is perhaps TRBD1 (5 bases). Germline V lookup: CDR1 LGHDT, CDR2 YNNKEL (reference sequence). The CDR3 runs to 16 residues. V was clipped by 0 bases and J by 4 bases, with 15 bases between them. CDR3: CASSQDRRGSTYGYTF. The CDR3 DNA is TGTGCCAGCAGCCAAGATCGTAGGGGCTCTACCTATGGCTACACCTTC.

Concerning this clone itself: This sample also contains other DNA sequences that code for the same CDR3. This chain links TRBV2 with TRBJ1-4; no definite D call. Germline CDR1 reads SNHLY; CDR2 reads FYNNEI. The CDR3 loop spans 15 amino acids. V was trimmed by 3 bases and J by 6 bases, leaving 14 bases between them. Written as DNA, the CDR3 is TGTGCCAGCAGTGACCCAGCAACTAACTATGAAAAACTGTTTTTT. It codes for CASSDPATNYEKLFF.

CDR3 in amino acids: CASSRALAGGEQFF. CDR3 nucleotides: TGTGCCAGCAGCCGTGCTCTAGCGGGAGGTGAGCAGTTCTTC. This chain uses TRBV7-9 with TRBJ2-1; 11 nucleotides align to TRBD2. The germline V gene encodes CDR1 SEHNR and CDR2 FQNEAQ (reference sequence). The J segment lost 9 bases and the V segment lost 5 bases, leaving 6 bases of the junction unmatched. The CDR3 is made up of 14 amino acids.

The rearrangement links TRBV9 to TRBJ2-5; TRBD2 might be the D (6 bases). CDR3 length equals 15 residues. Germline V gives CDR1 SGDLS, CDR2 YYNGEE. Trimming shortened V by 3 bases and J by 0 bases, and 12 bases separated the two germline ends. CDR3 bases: TGTGCCAGCAGCGCCGGGACTGAGTACCAAGAGACCCAGTACTTC. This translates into CASSAGTEYQETQYF.